The entry below describes one TCR beta chain. This record comes from a study of control samples from healthy donors and cancer patients. CDR3 size: 13 residues. The germline V gene has CDR1 SGDLS and CDR2 YYNGEE. V lost 4 bases and J lost 3, with 9 bases in between. Some clones are missing from TCRdb's copy, which holds only in-frame ones; the method was immunoSEQ multiplex PCR. The sample carries under 300,000 clones, around 80% recorded once. Material: PBMCs. The rearrangement links TRBV9 to TRBJ2-3; D remains ambiguous. The clonotype comes from a woman in her sixties or seventies with lung cancer. The CDR3 DNA reads as TGTGCCAGCAGCTTTGGATCGACAGATACGCAGTATTTT. Residues: CASSFGSTDTQYF.